The clone carrying this T cell receptor (beta chain) was recorded at least ten times. This record comes from a study of blood T cell repertoires in COVID-19. For the study at large: The United States, Italy and Spain were the sources of the acute and convalescent COVID-19 samples. Sources were T cells, B-cell-depleted T cells, or PBMCs; the material itself was cDNA or gDNA.

As handled by the study authors: Amplification with reference gene primers provided the estimates of nucleated cell counts. Method: immunoSEQ multiplex PCR; TCRdb's copy keeps in-frame clones and lacks some. That table gives V, J and clone size, and the DNA gave D and trimming. Among roughly 110,000 clones, roughly 90% were seen once, and the ten largest hold under 9%. The germline CDR1 and CDR2 sequences are MDHEN and SYDVKM. CDR3 length equals 16 residues. V lost 7 bases, J lost 10 bases, and 26 bases lay in between. This sequence originates from a woman aged 70 to 79 who had recovered from COVID-19. Material: peripheral blood. The chain links TRBV28 to TRBJ1-5; D is unclear. The chain's CDR3 is CASTLGSRVGSRPQHF. CDR3 coding DNA: TGTGCCAGCACTCTGGGGAGTCGGGTGGGATCACGCCCCCAGCATTTT.